This T cell receptor (beta chain) was observed in a study of blood T cells in healthy people across ages. Findings of the study overall: The fall in TCR beta diversity per million T cells was roughly linear with age.

Notes on this clonotype: Its specificity is not known.

From germline, CDR1 is DFQATT and CDR2 SNEGSKA (reference sequence). The CDR3 covers 13 residues. With 1 base removed from V and 6 bases from J, the gap between germline ends came to 11 bases. The use of a sample-barcoded 5' primer and a J-beta primer mix characterized a second PCR of roughly 7 to 11 cycles. Each cDNA molecule, via a template-switch adaptor with 12 random nucleotides, was tagged. TCRdb processed the 5' RACE reads anew with MiXCR; each CDR3 protein has one entry. The table shows about 930,000 distinct CDR3 sequences, with 25% to 30% occurring only once. These data are also associated with another study on T cells of mothers and their children. That work contributes: Samples came from three healthy Caucasian mothers and their six children.

The chain joins TRBV20-1 to TRBJ2-3; D not resolved. The sequenced sample consisted of blood. The TCR originated in a woman aged 40 to 50 in good health. The CDR3 sequence: CSARVLFGDTQYF. The CDR3 DNA reads TGCAGTGCTAGAGTCCTATTTGGGGATACGCAGTATTTT.